This T cell receptor (beta chain) came from a study of blood T cell repertoires in COVID-19. Overall study: The United States, Italy and Spain supplied acute and convalescent COVID-19 samples.

This CDR3 has 19 residues. Trimming took 4 bases from V and 3 from J; bases not matched to a gene: 12. Germline V gene data show CDR1 as SGHDT and CDR2 as YYEEEE. In the authors' workflow: For nucleated cells, counts were estimated from reference gene primer amplification. The table came from immunoSEQ multiplex PCR; TCRdb's copy has only in-frame clones and leaves some out. For V, J and clone size, that table is used; D and trimming come from the DNA. The sample holds about 240,000 clones, around 87% seen once. Cohorts were assigned according to the clinical history that participants reported. This clonotype originated in a woman aged 40 to 50 with acute COVID-19. The sample taken for sequencing was PBMCs or T cells enriched from blood (not recorded which). The chain combines TRBV5-6 with TRBJ1-6; 11 nucleotides agree with TRBD1. Here the CDR3 DNA reads TGTGCCAGCAGCCTCCGGGACAGGGGGTCCCTAGGCTATAATTCACCCCTCCACTTT. Protein product: CASSLRDRGSLGYNSPLHF. Filled out from reference TRBV5-6 and TRBJ1-6, the complete variable domain reads DAGVTQSPTHLIKTRGQQVTLRCSPKSGHDTVSWYQQALGQGPQFIFQYYEEEERQRGNFPDRFSGHQFPNYSSELNVNALLLGDSALYLCASSLRDRGSLGYNSPLHFGNGTRLTVT.